One sample yielded the 9 T cell receptor beta chains listed below, sequenced in a study of cytomegalovirus exposure and HLA in healthy donors. 60 Vbeta and 13 Jbeta primers were used in PCR. The assay was immunoSEQ multiplex PCR, and TCRdb's table has in-frame clones only and misses some. Seen here are about 87,000 clones, about 8% observed once, and the top ten hold approximately 2.4%. Source material: PBMCs. The receptors derive from a man aged 50 to 60 in good health and CMV-seronegative.

This clone was seen a few times. This chain connects TRBV2 to TRBJ1-4; the D gene is possibly TRBD1 (6 bases). Deletions cut 1 base from V and 10 bases from J, with 16 bases between. Germline values: CDR1 SNHLY, CDR2 FYNNEI. The CDR3 contains 15 residues. The CDR3 protein is CASSEVSQGLGKLFF. The CDR3 region has the DNA TGTGCCAGCAGTGAAGTGAGCCAGGGGTTAGGAAAACTGTTTTTT.

The V call is TRBV5-6, the J call TRBJ2-3; D is perhaps TRBD2 (5 bases). From germline, CDR1 is SGHDT and CDR2 YYEEEE. The CDR3 sequence is 13 residues long. V dropped 0 bases and J dropped 6 bases, with 8 bases sitting between them. The chain's CDR3 is CASSLARGDTQYF. CDR3 DNA sequence: TGTGCCAGCAGCTTGGCCCGAGGGGATACGCAGTATTTT.

The V gene is TRBV14, the J gene TRBJ1-2; D is unresolved. CDR3 length: 13 amino acids. With 0 bases removed from V and 5 bases from J, the gap between germline ends came to 7 bases. Germline CDR1 and CDR2: SGHDN and FVKESK. CDR3 in amino acids: CASSQDPQYGYTF. The CDR3 DNA sequence: TGTGCCAGCAGCCAAGACCCCCAATATGGCTACACCTTC.

The CDR3 is CASSVEGLSSTDTQYF. The CDR3 region has the DNA TGTGCCAGCAGCGTAGAGGGACTTTCTAGCACAGATACGCAGTATTTT. The chain carries TRBV9 and TRBJ2-3; a weak D match, TRBD2 (6 bases). This CDR3 is 16 amino acids long. With 0 bases removed from V and 0 bases from J, the gap between germline ends came to 11 bases. The V gene's germline CDR1 is SGDLS and CDR2 YYNGEE.

With respect to this clone: Since the CDR3 does not end with the conserved phenylalanine or tryptophan, this likely comes from a read error. The DNA is left out, because the CDR3 cannot be placed on it with certainty; the CDR3 is given as TCRdb lists it. The rearrangement joins TRBV28 to TRBJ1-1; the table's D call, TRBD1, has no DNA check behind it. Germline values: CDR1 MDHEN, CDR2 SYDVKM. The CDR3 totals 12 residues, both ends included. The CDR3 region is CASSLGGQACSL.

V is TRBV6-1 and J is TRBJ2-4, with D tentatively TRBD1 (5 bases). V was pared by 10 bases and J by 4 bases, with 14 bases between. The V gene's germline CDR1 is MNHNS and CDR2 SASEGT. This CDR3 region has 13 residues. The CDR3 nucleotides read TGTGCCACCTTGACAGCACCAAAAAACATTCAGTACTTC. The encoded protein is CATLTAPKNIQYF.

This clone was observed many times. The chain uses TRBV2 and TRBJ1-5; D is undetermined. The CDR3 length is 13 residues. Trimming left V 7 bases short and J 0 bases short, with 7 bases between. Germline CDR1 reads SNHLY; CDR2 reads FYNNEI. The CDR3 protein is CASIEDSNQPQHF. The CDR3 bases are TGTGCCAGCATCGAGGATAGCAATCAGCCCCAGCATTTT. Based on the CDR3 plus reference TRBV2 and TRBJ1-5, the full variable domain is EPEVTQTPSHQVTQMGQEVILRCVPISNHLYFYWYRQILGQKVEFLVSFYNNEISEKSEIFDDQFSVERPDGSNFTLKIRSTKLEDSAMYFCASIEDSNQPQHFGDGTRLSIL.

The table lists this clone with a few counts. This chain's CDR3 is CASRGSGTDTQYF. DNA of the CDR3: TGTGCCAGCAGGGGTAGCGGGACAGATACGCAGTATTTT. The J gene is TRBJ2-3, the V gene TRBV28; TRBD2 matches at 7 bases. Germline values: CDR1 MDHEN, CDR2 SYDVKM. There are 13 residues in the CDR3. Trimming took 6 bases from V and 3 from J; bases not matched to a gene: 3. Filled out from reference TRBV28 and TRBJ2-3, the complete variable domain reads DVKVTQSSRYLVKRTGEKVFLECVQDMDHENMFWYRQDPGLGLRLIYFSYDVKMKEKGDIPEGYSVSREKKERFSLILESASTNQTSMYLCASRGSGTDTQYFGPGTRLTVL.

The rearrangement links TRBV28 to TRBJ2-7; no clear D gene. Germline V gives CDR1 MDHEN, CDR2 SYDVKM. The V and J ends lost 4 bases and 5 bases respectively, with 9 bases between them. This CDR3 region has 12 residues. The CDR3 coding sequence is TGTGCCAGCAGTTCCTTTCGGGACGAGCAGTACTTC. It is translated as CASSSFRDEQYF.